This is a list of T cell receptor beta chains from one sample in a study of blood T cell repertoires in COVID-19. Clones were sequenced by immunoSEQ multiplex PCR, and TCRdb holds only the in-frame ones, with some missing. The sample records around 200,000 clones, around 88% being singletons. The sample was peripheral blood. The receptor source for this set is a man aged 50 to 60 with active or convalescent COVID-19. Both conserved end residues are part of each CDR3. D genes are given only for firm matches. Not all rows give a size; the values are once, few, many and, for expanded clones, a class.

cdr3_length j_call v_call d_call clone_size cdr3_aa cdr3_nt
15 TRBJ1-2 TRBV4-3 TRBD1 . CASSPQDRGFDGYTF TGCGCCAGCAGCCCCCAGGACAGGGGATTCGATGGCTACACCTTC
14 TRBJ1-6 TRBV4-3 TRBD1 . CASSRDSYNSPLHF TGCGCCAGCAGTCGGGACAGTTATAATTCACCCCTCCACTTT
18 TRBJ1-1 TRBV28 TRBD1 . CASSTILGTGLGNTEAFF TGTGCCAGCAGTACTATCCTCGGGACAGGGCTGGGGAACACTGAAGCTTTCTTT
15 TRBJ1-1 TRBV4-3 TRBD1 . CASSQGGQMNTEAFF TGCGCCAGCAGCCAAGGGGGACAGATGAACACTGAAGCTTTCTTT
15 TRBJ1-1 TRBV19 TRBD1 . CASSAQQGARSEAFF TGTGCCAGTAGTGCGCAACAGGGGGCGCGGTCTGAAGCTTTCTTT
13 TRBJ1-1 TRBV3-1/TRBV3-2 . . CASSPGGATEAFF TGTGCCAGCAGCCCCGGGGGGGCCACTGAAGCTTTCTTT
18 TRBJ2-3 TRBV7-2 TRBD2 . CASSLGGSGGPSTDTQYF TGTGCCAGCAGCTTAGGGGGAAGCGGGGGACCAAGCACAGATACGCAGTATTTT
11 TRBJ1-2 TRBV30 . . CAWASGYGYTF TGTGCCTGGGCATCGGGCTATGGCTACACCTTC
16 TRBJ2-2 TRBV7-8 TRBD2 . CASSQGPGGNTGELFF TGTGCCAGCAGCCAGGGACCGGGAGGGAACACCGGGGAGCTGTTTTTT
13 TRBJ1-2 TRBV2 . . CASRDTAWRGYTF TGTGCCAGCAGGGACACCGCCTGGCGGGGCTACACCTTC
13 TRBJ2-7 TRBV6-5 . . CASSPGVAYEQYF TGTGCCAGCAGCCCCGGGGTGGCCTACGAGCAGTACTTC
12 TRBJ2-7 TRBV19 . . CASQTGFGEQYF TGTGCCAGTCAGACTGGGTTCGGCGAGCAGTACTTC
15 TRBJ2-2 TRBV19 TRBD2 . CASSMGGANTGELFF TGTGCCAGTAGTATGGGAGGGGCGAACACCGGGGAGCTGTTTTTT
14 TRBJ2-3 TRBV5-1 . . CASSLDMPTDTQYF TGCGCCAGCAGCCTGGACATGCCCACAGATACGCAGTATTTT
14 TRBJ2-1 TRBV5-1 TRBD2 . CASSLSGGANEQFF TGCGCCAGCAGCTTGAGCGGGGGGGCGAATGAGCAGTTCTTC
15 TRBJ2-5 TRBV30 TRBD1 . CAWSQIGTGGETQYF TGTGCCTGGAGTCAAATCGGGACAGGGGGTGAGACCCAGTACTTC
14 TRBJ1-2 TRBV10-3 . . CAISERQDNYGYTF TGTGCCATCAGTGAGCGACAGGATAACTATGGCTACACCTTC
16 TRBJ1-1 TRBV28 . . CASSPGRGALNTEAFF TGTGCCAGCAGTCCCGGACGTGGGGCATTGAACACTGAAGCTTTCTTT
14 TRBJ2-7 TRBV30 TRBD2 . CAWSKGLAGAEQYF TGTGCCTGGAGTAAGGGACTAGCGGGAGCAGAGCAGTACTTC
13 TRBJ1-5 TRBV28 . . CASSQQEYQPQHF TGTGCCAGCAGCCAACAGGAATATCAGCCCCAGCATTTT
14 TRBJ2-1 TRBV5-1 TRBD1 . CASSWGQGYNEQFF TGCGCCAGCAGCTGGGGACAGGGCTACAATGAGCAGTTCTTC
16 TRBJ2-2 TRBV7-3 TRBD1 . CASSFGPTGATGELFF TGTGCCAGCAGCTTTGGTCCGACAGGGGCAACCGGGGAGCTGTTTTTT
15 TRBJ1-2 TRBV5-4 TRBD1 few CASTSRTGPSTGYTF TGTGCCAGCACGTCTAGGACAGGGCCGTCGACGGGCTACACCTTC
13 TRBJ2-5 TRBV27 TRBD1 . CASSVTGSETQYF TGTGCCAGCAGTGTGACAGGGTCGGAGACCCAGTACTTC
16 TRBJ1-5 TRBV27 . . CASSLSSVNSNQPQHF TGTGCCAGCAGTTTAAGCTCGGTCAATAGCAATCAGCCCCAGCATTTT
14 TRBJ2-7 TRBV28 . once CASSSWDNTYEQYF TGTGCCAGCAGTTCTTGGGACAACACCTACGAGCAGTACTTC
14 TRBJ1-4 TRBV6-6 TRBD1 . CASSSQGGNEKLFF TGTGCCAGCAGTTCGCAGGGGGGTAATGAAAAACTGTTTTTT
13 TRBJ2-1 TRBV2 . . CASDRTVANEQFF TGTGCCAGCGACAGGACAGTCGCGAATGAGCAGTTCTTC
13 TRBJ1-5 TRBV5-1 TRBD1 . CASSPQGDQPQHF TGCGCCAGCAGCCCCCAGGGGGATCAGCCCCAGCATTTT
13 TRBJ2-5 TRBV11-2 . . CASSFGGQETQYF TGTGCCAGCAGCTTCGGGGGCCAAGAGACCCAGTACTTC
14 TRBJ1-1 TRBV6-5 TRBD1 . CASRSQGPGTEAFF TGTGCCAGCAGATCACAGGGGCCGGGCACTGAAGCTTTCTTT
16 TRBJ2-2 TRBV5-1 . . CASSLHPGSNTGELFF TGCGCCAGCAGCTTGCATCCGGGGTCGAACACCGGGGAGCTGTTTTTT
12 TRBJ1-2 TRBV20-1 . . CSASAGGGGYTF TGCAGTGCTAGTGCGGGGGGCGGTGGCTACACCTTC
14 TRBJ2-1 TRBV29-1 TRBD2 . CSAGTSPDHHEQFF TGCAGCGCTGGGACTAGCCCAGATCACCATGAGCAGTTCTTC
14 TRBJ1-2 TRBV9 . . CASSVDLGQNGYTF TGTGCCAGCAGCGTAGATCTGGGGCAGAATGGCTACACCTTC
18 TRBJ1-5 TRBV19 TRBD1 few CASSTDPGQTNSNQPQHF TGTGCCAGTAGTACAGACCCGGGACAGACGAATAGCAATCAGCCCCAGCATTTT
15 TRBJ2-1 TRBV11-3 . . CASSLAVTGYNEQFF TGTGCCAGCAGCTTAGCAGTCACGGGATACAATGAGCAGTTCTTC